The 20 T cell receptor beta chains below were found in one sample sequenced in a study of shared clonotypes between healthy human individuals. Here immunoSEQ multiplex PCR was the method, and the copy in TCRdb shows in-frame clones only, minus some. Of roughly 500,000 clones listed, more than 75% are singletons. Sequenced sample: PBMCs. The receptors stem from a woman aged 40 to 50 in good health. Some clones in this sample may be carry-over from other donors' samples.

This clone was counted only a few times. The same CDR3 can be traced to other DNA sequences in this sample. The chain recombines TRBV18 with TRBJ2-2; D is perhaps TRBD1 (5 bases). This CDR3 contains 16 residues. The V gene's germline CDR1 is KGHSH and CDR2 LQKENI. V gave up 6 bases and J gave up 1 base, with 15 bases separating them. DNA for the CDR3: TGTGCCAGCTCGCTTCTCACAGGAGTGAACACCGGGGAGCTGTTTTTT. Amino acid sequence: CASSLLTGVNTGELFF.

CDR3 coding DNA: TGTGCCAGCAGCCGTACAGGGGGCAGTGAAAAACTGTTTTTT. Translating it yields CASSRTGGSEKLFF. J is TRBJ1-4 and V is TRBV7-2; 9 bases line up with TRBD1. Germline values: CDR1 SGHTA, CDR2 FQGNSA. The CDR3 contains 14 residues. V lost 5 bases to trimming and J lost 7 bases; unmatched junction nucleotides: 5.

The genes are TRBV4-3 and TRBJ1-2; D is uncertain. Germline V gene data show CDR1 as LGHNA and CDR2 as YSLEER. This CDR3 has 17 residues. V was pared by 4 bases and J by 2 bases, with 20 bases between. The CDR3 DNA reads TGCGCCAGCAGCCTAGCCCTCCGCAGGCCGCTAAACTATGGCTACACCTTC. Translation: CASSLALRRPLNYGYTF.

There are a few counts of this clone. The chain employs TRBV7-6 and TRBJ2-7; 7 bases agree with TRBD1. With V trimmed by 1 base and J by 2 bases, 2 bases remained unmatched. Germline-derived CDR1 and CDR2 are SGHVS and FNYEAQ. The CDR3 length is 14 residues. The CDR3 sequence is CASSLGGTAYEQYF. In DNA, the CDR3 is TGTGCCAGCAGCTTAGGGGGGACAGCCTACGAGCAGTACTTC.

The CDR3 protein is CASSQEARSYGYTF. DNA for the CDR3: TGCGCCAGCAGCCAAGAAGCTAGAAGTTATGGCTACACCTTC. The V call is TRBV4-1, the J call TRBJ1-2; the D is unclear. CDR1 MGHRA and CDR2 YSYEKL come from the germline V gene. Trimming took 0 bases from V and 5 from J, leaving 10 bases between them. This CDR3 comprises 14 residues.

V and J are TRBV28 and TRBJ2-5; no firm D call. V was cut by 5 bases and J by 0 bases, with 16 bases left in between. The germline V gene has CDR1 MDHEN and CDR2 SYDVKM. The CDR3 extends over 16 amino acids. CDR3 sequence: CASSLPFAPYQETQYF. Here the CDR3 DNA reads TGTGCCAGCAGTCTCCCATTTGCGCCGTACCAAGAGACCCAGTACTTC.

The CDR3 loop is CASSLPFTSGRPSWEQFF. DNA of the CDR3: TGTGCCAGTAGCCTCCCCTTCACTAGCGGGAGGCCTTCGTGGGAGCAGTTCTTC. The chain joins TRBV19 to TRBJ2-1; 12 positions agree with TRBD2. V was clipped by 6 bases and J by 10 bases; unmatched bases: 19. Germline CDR1 reads LNHDA; CDR2 reads SQIVND (reference sequence). The CDR3 contains 18 residues.

The chain couples TRBV5-1 to TRBJ1-4, with D unclear. CDR1 and CDR2 from the germline V gene are SGHRS and YFSETQ. This CDR3 is built from 18 residues. V dropped 0 bases and J dropped 0 bases, with 15 bases sitting between them. The CDR3: CASSLGSGSYPTNEKLFF. CDR3 DNA sequence: TGCGCCAGCAGCTTGGGTTCCGGGAGTTACCCAACTAATGAAAAACTGTTTTTT.

The gene calls are TRBV28 and TRBJ1-1; D perhaps matches TRBD1 (5 bases). Germline-derived CDR1 and CDR2 are MDHEN and SYDVKM. This CDR3 region has 13 residues. Between the trimmed V and J ends, which lost 6 bases and 4 bases, there was a span of 12 bases. The CDR3 loop is CASRGTRLTEAFF. As DNA, the CDR3 is TGTGCCAGCAGGGGGACGAGGCTCACTGAAGCTTTCTTT. The whole variable domain, remainder taken from reference TRBV28 and TRBJ1-1, is DVKVTQSSRYLVKRTGEKVFLECVQDMDHENMFWYRQDPGLGLRLIYFSYDVKMKEKGDIPEGYSVSREKKERFSLILESASTNQTSMYLCASRGTRLTEAFFGQGTRLTVV.

V gene TRBV19 combines with J gene TRBJ2-5; D might be TRBD1 (6 bases). Trimming removed 5 bases from V and 0 bases from J, with 25 bases in between. Germline V CDR1 and CDR2: LNHDA, SQIVND (reference sequence). This CDR3 region has 19 residues. CDR3 region: CASSEGRAGDLLYQETQYF. DNA of the CDR3: TGTGCCAGTAGTGAGGGTCGGGCAGGGGACCTTCTGTACCAAGAGACCCAGTACTTC. The full variable domain, in which reference TRBV19 and TRBJ2-5 provide the parts outside the CDR3, is DGGITQSPKYLFRKEGQNVTLSCEQNLNHDAMYWYRQDPGQGLRLIYYSQIVNDFQKGDIAEGYSVSREKKESFPLTVTSAQKNPTAFYLCASSEGRAGDLLYQETQYFGPGTRLLVL.

The CDR3 sequence is CASSMTVTETQYF. The CDR3 DNA reads as TGTGCCAGCAGTATGACAGTTACGGAGACCCAGTACTTC. The chain employs TRBV27 and TRBJ2-5; perhaps TRBD1 as D (5 bases). Trimming stripped 5 bases from V and 5 bases from J, with 12 bases between. This CDR3 is 13 amino acids long. CDR1 and CDR2 (germline): MNHEY, SMNVEV (reference sequence).

In DNA form, the CDR3 reads TGTGCCAGCACCGGGACAGTAGGAACTGAAGCTTTCTTT. Translated, it gives CASTGTVGTEAFF. The rearrangement links TRBV19 to TRBJ1-1, with 7 bases aligning to TRBD1. The CDR3 spans 13 residues. In germline, CDR1 is LNHDA, CDR2 SQIVND (reference sequence). V lost 9 bases and J lost 5; bases outside the gene matches: 9. Complete variable domain (other parts from reference TRBV19 and TRBJ1-1): DGGITQSPKYLFRKEGQNVTLSCEQNLNHDAMYWYRQDPGQGLRLIYYSQIVNDFQKGDIAEGYSVSREKKESFPLTVTSAQKNPTAFYLCASTGTVGTEAFFGQGTRLTVV.

Points on this clone: This specimen includes other DNA sequences encoding the same CDR3. The chain is built from TRBV6-5 and TRBJ1-1, with D possibly TRBD1 on 6 matching bases. The CDR3 spans 13 residues. V dropped 6 bases and J dropped 0 bases, with 8 bases sitting between them. Germline V gene sequence: CDR1 MNHEY, CDR2 SVGAGI. CDR3 amino acids: CASRRTVNTEAFF. As DNA, the CDR3 is TGTGCCAGCAGGCGGACAGTGAACACTGAAGCTTTCTTT.

A few counts support this clone. J is TRBJ1-2 and V is TRBV5-8; the D gene is possibly TRBD1 (5 bases). CDR1 SGHTS and CDR2 YDEGEE come from the germline V gene. The CDR3 length is 17 residues. The V end was cut by 4 bases, the J end by 1 base, with 20 bases between. The CDR3 DNA follows: TGTGCCAGCAGCATCGGACACTTGAATCGTGGTAACTATGGCTACACCTTC. Translation: CASSIGHLNRGNYGYTF.

The rearrangement uses TRBV13 and TRBJ1-2; maybe TRBD1 (5 bases). V was trimmed by 4 bases and J by 3 bases, leaving 9 bases between them. CDR3 size: 13 residues. Germline V lookup: CDR1 PRHDT, CDR2 FYEKMQ (reference sequence). The CDR3 DNA follows: TGTGCCAGCAGCTCAGGGCTTGACTATGGCTACACCTTC. It is translated as CASSSGLDYGYTF. Combining the CDR3 with reference TRBV13 and TRBJ1-2 gives the whole variable domain AAGVIQSPRHLIKEKRETATLKCYPIPRHDTVYWYQQGPGQDPQFLISFYEKMQSDKGSIPDRFSAQQFSDYHSELNMSSLELGDSALYFCASSSGLDYGYTFGSGTRLTVV.

This clone was counted a few times. The rearrangement links TRBV9 to TRBJ1-2; D is unclear. Germline V gene sequence: CDR1 SGDLS, CDR2 YYNGEE. With 0 bases removed from V and 1 base from J, the gap between germline ends came to 10 bases. The CDR3 loop spans 15 amino acids. The CDR3 DNA is TGTGCCAGCAGCGTAGCTACGGTTTTTAACTATGGCTACACCTTC. Translation: CASSVATVFNYGYTF. Using reference TRBV9 and TRBJ1-2 for the parts outside the CDR3, the full variable domain is DSGVTQTPKHLITATGQRVTLRCSPRSGDLSVYWYQQSLDQGLQFLIQYYNGEERAKGNILERFSAQQFPDLHSELNLSSLELGDSALYFCASSVATVFNYGYTFGSGTRLTVV.

The CDR3 DNA is TGCAGCGTTGAAGATCTCAGGGGCATGAGCTCCTACGAGCAGTACTTC. Its translation: CSVEDLRGMSSYEQYF. V and J are TRBV29-1 and TRBJ2-5, with D perhaps matching TRBD1 (6 bases). TRBJ2-7 explains the end of the DNA better; the J call may be wrong. The CDR3 extends over 16 amino acids. In germline, CDR1 is SQVTM, CDR2 ANQGSEA.

The rearrangement links TRBV7-2 to TRBJ1-2; 9 bases fit TRBD1. This CDR3 contains 16 residues. Germline-derived CDR1 and CDR2 are SGHTA and FQGNSA. The junction had 7 bases not matched to a gene; V was cut back by 1 base and J by 4 bases. The CDR3 sequence: CASSLGGGQGIYGYTF. The CDR3 DNA reads as TGTGCCAGCAGCTTAGGGGGAGGACAGGGGATCTATGGCTACACCTTC.

This clone has a handful of counts. The chain joins TRBV6-5 to TRBJ2-7; 7 positions match TRBD2. The CDR3 contains 14 residues. Germline V CDR1 and CDR2: MNHEY, SVGAGI. V was pared by 2 bases and J by 7 bases, with 8 bases of the junction left unmatched. As DNA, the CDR3 is TGTGCCAGCAGTTACGGCGGGAGTGCAGGGGAGCAGTACTTC. It translates to CASSYGGSAGEQYF.

In its sample, this clone was seen a few times. The chain joins TRBV28 to TRBJ1-2; TRBD1 matches 9 bases. Germline CDR1 is MDHEN and CDR2 is SYDVKM. Trimming cost V 7 bases and J 9 bases; bases outside gene matches: 12. The CDR3 has 14 residues. DNA of the CDR3: TGTGCCAGCAAGAGGGACAGGGCGGTGGTGAGCTACACCTTC. The encoded protein is CASKRDRAVVSYTF.